The 26 T cell receptor beta chains below all came from one sample that was sequenced in a study of CXCR3 chemokines and chemotherapy response in bladder cancer (dated by TCRdb to 2022 to 2024). Libraries were made using PCR. Data came from an Illumina HiSeq 2500. TCRdb took the public reads, trimmed them with fastp at Q25, ran MiXCR for clone calling and kept in-frame beta chains. Records with the same CDR3 protein are collapsed into one entry carrying the most frequent genes and DNA. A total of around 2,900 distinct CDR3 sequences appear in this sample, roughly a tenth of them only once. Around 40% of the sample rests with the top ten. The specimen was obtained from a patient whose treatment included neoadjuvant chemotherapy. All receptors derive from a human donor with bladder cancer that responded to neoadjuvant chemotherapy.

This clonotype qualifies as medium-sized. The V and J genes are TRBV7-9 and TRBJ1-3; the match to TRBD1 covers 7 bases. The V segment lost 5 bases and the J segment 0 bases; nucleotides outside the gene matches: 7. The CDR3 runs to 16 residues. Germline V gives CDR1 SEHNR, CDR2 FQNEAQ (reference sequence). The CDR3 sequence: CASSPTTGVSGNTIYF. The CDR3 coding sequence is TGTGCCAGCAGCCCGACTACAGGGGTCTCTGGAAACACCATATATTTT.

For this clonotype: This likely traces to a read error, being one base from a far larger clone. The rearrangement uses TRBV19 and TRBJ2-7; D could derive from TRBD1 or TRBD2 (6 bases each). Germline CDR1 reads LNHDA; CDR2 reads SQIVND (reference sequence). The CDR3 is 15 amino acids. Trimming took 1 base from V and 7 from J, leaving 17 bases between them. The CDR3, as DNA: TGTGCCAGTAGTATAGTAAGGGGGGCCTTCAATGAGCAGTACTTC. It codes for CASSIVRGAFNEQYF.

This clonotype is labeled medium-sized. The V call is TRBV10-3, the J call TRBJ1-3; TRBD1 might be the D (5 bases). Germline loops: CDR1 ENHRY, CDR2 SYGVKD. The CDR3 loop spans 15 amino acids. Trimming pared 6 bases from V and 4 bases from J, leaving 16 bases between. CDR3 sequence (DNA): TGTGCCATCAGCGGGGGACCAGGGACCGGAAACACCATATATTTT. Its protein is CAISGGPGTGNTIYF.

This clonotype was seen only a few times. This chain connects TRBV20-1 to TRBJ2-3; perhaps TRBD2 as D (6 bases). Trimming pared 0 bases from V and 11 bases from J, leaving 12 bases between. Germline-derived CDR1 and CDR2 are DFQATT and SNEGSKA (reference sequence). CDR3 length: 12 residues. This CDR3 reads CSARDREIMQYF. The CDR3 bases are TGCAGTGCTAGAGATCGGGAGATAATGCAGTATTTT.

With regard to this clonotype: A much larger clone lies one base from this, so it may be a read error. The J gene is TRBJ2-7, the V gene TRBV19; 7 nucleotides align to TRBD1. The CDR3 is 15 residues long. Trimming cost V 8 bases and J 0 bases; bases outside gene matches: 10. Germline V lookup: CDR1 LNHDA, CDR2 SQIVND (reference sequence). In DNA, the CDR3 is TGTGCCAGTTCCCTTAGAGGGACAGACTCCTACGAGCAGTACTTC. Translating it yields CASSLRGTDSYEQYF.

This clonotype appeared many times. V and J are TRBV18 and TRBJ2-1; D might be TRBD2 (6 bases). The V end was cut by 2 bases, the J end by 8 bases, with 10 bases between. The CDR3 contains 13 residues. Per the germline V gene, CDR1 is KGHSH and CDR2 is LQKENI. CDR3 nucleotide sequence: TGTGCCAGCTCACCAACGGGGGATCATGAGCAGTTCTTC. Translated: CASSPTGDHEQFF.

This clonotype was seen only a few times. V gene TRBV7-9 combines with J gene TRBJ1-2; 10 bases line up with TRBD1. The junction had 3 bases not matched to a gene; V was cut back by 5 bases and J by 6 bases. Germline V gene data show CDR1 as SEHNR and CDR2 as FQNEAQ (reference sequence). The CDR3 extends over 13 amino acids. This CDR3 reads CASSPTGGHGYTF. Here the CDR3 DNA reads TGTGCCAGCAGCCCGACAGGGGGCCATGGCTACACCTTC.

This clonotype was seen repeatedly, ten times or more. The chain carries TRBV10-3 and TRBJ1-3; no firm D call. V shed 7 bases and J shed 4 bases, with 17 bases lying between them. CDR1 and CDR2 from the germline V gene are ENHRY and SYGVKD. The length of the CDR3 is 15 residues. CDR3 in amino acids: CAITSGAGTGNTIYF. The CDR3 nucleotides read TGTGCCATCACCTCCGGAGCCGGCACCGGAAACACCATATATTTT.

This clonotype was seen a few times. This rearrangement joins TRBV20-1 to TRBJ2-7; a weak D match, TRBD1 (5 bases). Looked up from germline, CDR1 is DFQATT and CDR2 is SNEGSKA (reference sequence). This CDR3 has 15 amino acids. Deletions cut 0 bases from V and 0 bases from J, with 12 bases between. The CDR3 loop reads CSARDWGDSSYEQYF. Written as DNA, the CDR3 is TGCAGTGCTAGAGATTGGGGTGACAGCTCCTACGAGCAGTACTTC.

In its sample, this clonotype was seen a few times. For the CDR3, the DNA is TGTGCCAGCAGCAGGGACGGCTACGAGCAGTACTTC. Encoded protein: CASSRDGYEQYF. This chain joins TRBV7-9 and TRBJ2-7; D might be TRBD1 or TRBD2, each matching 5 bases. Germline V CDR1 and CDR2: SEHNR, FQNEAQ (reference sequence). The CDR3 contains 12 residues. V shed 5 bases and J shed 3 bases, with 8 bases lying between them.

By share of the sample, this clonotype is medium-sized (0.01 to 0.1%). The V and J genes are TRBV28 and TRBJ2-3, with D maybe TRBD2 (5 bases). Trimming took off 5 bases at V and 2 bases at J, with 11 bases between the two ends. CDR3 length equals 14 residues. Germline assignment: CDR1 MDHEN and CDR2 SYDVKM. CDR3 bases: TGTGCCAGCAGTCTCGGGGTCTCCACAGATACGCAGTATTTT. Translating it yields CASSLGVSTDTQYF.

Judged by abundance, this clonotype is medium-sized. V usage is TRBV28 and J usage is TRBJ2-7; D is unresolved. This CDR3 contains 13 residues. V lost 3 bases to trimming and J lost 5 bases, with 11 bases between them. The germline gives CDR1 MDHEN, CDR2 SYDVKM. As DNA, the CDR3 is TGTGCCAGCAGTTTTGTGTACGACAACGAGCAGTACTTC. Protein sequence: CASSFVYDNEQYF.

Details on this clonotype: As the CDR3 is not closed by the conserved phenylalanine or tryptophan, this likely results from a read error. The V call is TRBV19, the J call TRBJ2-3; D is perhaps TRBD1 (5 bases). Germline CDR1 and CDR2: LNHDA and SQIVND (reference sequence). V was clipped by 7 bases and J by 4 bases, with 15 bases between them. The CDR3 has 14 amino acids. CDR3 region: CASTQGLPPDTQYY. In DNA form, the CDR3 reads TGTGCCAGTACCCAGGGCCTTCCCCCAGATACGCAGTATTAT.

This clonotype is termed medium-sized. The V gene is TRBV7-2, the J gene TRBJ2-3; D gene uncertain. CDR3 length equals 12 residues. The germline V gene has CDR1 SGHTA and CDR2 FQGNSA. V was clipped by 5 bases and J by 2 bases, with 5 bases between them. The CDR3 coding sequence is TGTGCCAGCAGCCCGTACACAGATACGCAGTATTTT. This sequence encodes CASSPYTDTQYF.

Concerning this clonotype: A read error likely explains this, since a far larger clone differs by one base. The V call is TRBV19, the J call TRBJ2-2, with D uncertain. Looked up from germline, CDR1 is LNHDA and CDR2 is SQIVND (reference sequence). The length of the CDR3 is 15 residues. V lost 9 bases, J lost 4 bases, and 18 bases lay in between. The CDR3 protein is CASSLTFDGTGELFF. CDR3 nucleotide sequence: TGTGCCAGCAGCCTGACATTCGACGGCACCGGGGAGCTGTTTTTT.

There are many counts of this clonotype. The chain carries TRBV7-9 and TRBJ1-3; unclear D gene. Germline V lookup: CDR1 SEHNR, CDR2 FQNEAQ (reference sequence). Trimming left V 5 bases short and J 1 base short, with 9 bases between. The CDR3 has 14 amino acids. The CDR3 region is CASSGSVSGNTIYF. The CDR3 DNA reads TGTGCCAGCAGCGGAAGCGTATCTGGAAACACCATATATTTT.

Relative to its sample, this clonotype is medium-sized. The chain links TRBV6-2 or TRBV6-3 to TRBJ2-5, with D unclear. The CDR3 loop spans 13 amino acids. Germline CDR1 reads MNHEY; CDR2 reads SVGEGT. V was cut by 7 bases and J by 1 base, with 10 bases left in between. CDR3 loop: CASTEVGQETQYF. The CDR3 DNA follows: TGTGCCAGCACCGAAGTCGGCCAAGAGACCCAGTACTTC.

This clonotype has a count of ten or more. This sequence joins TRBV7-9 and TRBJ1-2; 8 bases align to TRBD1. The CDR3 runs to 14 residues. The germline V gene has CDR1 SEHNR and CDR2 FQNEAQ (reference sequence). V was pared by 3 bases and J by 6 bases, with 6 bases of the junction left unmatched. The CDR3 nucleotides are TGTGCCAGCAGCTTTACAACAGGGGGAAATGGCTACACCTTC. It encodes CASSFTTGGNGYTF.

This clonotype is termed medium-sized. The rearrangement links TRBV6-2 or TRBV6-3 to TRBJ2-7; D may match TRBD1 or TRBD2 (5 bases each). The CDR3 is 15 residues long. From germline, CDR1 is MNHEY and CDR2 SVGEGT. Trimming stripped 5 bases from V and 2 bases from J, with 16 bases between. CDR3 coding DNA: TGTGCCAGCAGTCCCTTCGAAGGGGAGACCTACGAGCAGTACTTC. It encodes CASSPFEGETYEQYF.

In its sample, this clonotype ranks as medium-sized. The rearrangement uses TRBV6-2 or TRBV6-3 and TRBJ1-6, with 9 nucleotides matching TRBD1. CDR1 and CDR2 from the germline V gene are MNHEY and SVGEGT. The CDR3 is 15 residues long. V lost 2 bases and J lost 7; bases outside the gene matches: 3. Here the CDR3 DNA reads TGTGCCAGCAGTTACCGAGGACAGGGGAATTCACCCCTCCACTTT. This encodes CASSYRGQGNSPLHF.

The CDR3 reads CASSYRQSVGEQYF. The CDR3 DNA is TGTGCCAGCAGCTACCGACAGTCGGTGGGGGAGCAGTACTTC. The chain employs TRBV7-2 and TRBJ2-7; D may be TRBD1 (5 bases). V lost 4 bases and J lost 7, with 17 bases in between. The CDR3 is made up of 14 amino acids. Germline loops: CDR1 SGHTA, CDR2 FQGNSA.

This clonotype was recorded many times. The chain carries TRBV29-1 and TRBJ2-4, with D perhaps TRBD1 (6 bases). The V and J ends lost 3 bases and 6 bases respectively, with 12 bases between them. The CDR3 loop spans 13 amino acids. Per the germline V gene, CDR1 is SQVTM and CDR2 is ANQGSEA. CDR3 sequence reads: CSVESGDRNIQYF. The CDR3 DNA follows: TGCAGCGTTGAGTCAGGGGATCGAAACATTCAGTACTTC.

This clonotype is deemed large. The chain joins TRBV7-9 to TRBJ1-2; TRBD1 matches 7 bases. V was clipped by 4 bases and J by 5 bases; unmatched bases: 1. This CDR3 contains 12 residues. Germline V CDR1 and CDR2: SEHNR, FQNEAQ (reference sequence). The CDR3 nucleotides read TGTGCCAGCAGCTGGGACAGTTATGGCTACACCTTC. The encoded protein is CASSWDSYGYTF.

This clonotype is termed medium-sized. V is TRBV6-6 and J is TRBJ2-1; D remains ambiguous. Germline V gene lookup returns CDR1 MNHNY and CDR2 SVGAGI (reference sequence). The CDR3 extends over 18 amino acids. V dropped 3 bases and J dropped 0 bases, with 18 bases sitting between them. CDR3 DNA: TGTGCCAGCAGTTATGGGAACCCTTCTTTAAGCTCCTACAATGAGCAGTTCTTC. Translating it yields CASSYGNPSLSSYNEQFF.

This clonotype has at least ten counts. This chain links TRBV6-5 with TRBJ1-1, with unresolved D. Germline V gene lookup returns CDR1 MNHEY and CDR2 SVGAGI. With 4 bases removed from V and 2 bases from J, the gap between germline ends came to 5 bases. This CDR3 comprises 12 residues. CDR3 in amino acids: CASSSINTEAFF. CDR3 DNA sequence: TGTGCCAGCAGTTCAATAAACACTGAAGCTTTCTTT.

This clonotype was found many times. The J gene is TRBJ1-1, the V gene TRBV27, with TRBD1 matching over 8 bases. With 5 bases clipped from V and 7 bases from J, the junction kept 3 bases outside the gene matches. Germline CDR1 and CDR2: MNHEY and SMNVEV (reference sequence). The CDR3 has 12 residues. The CDR3 sequence is CASSPGGGEAFF. Here the CDR3 DNA reads TGTGCCAGCAGTCCAGGGGGCGGTGAAGCTTTCTTT.